This T cell receptor beta chain was captured by sequencing in a study of CD8 T cells in Susac syndrome. V trimming: 2 bases; J trimming: 0 bases; junction bases outside the gene matches: 4. This CDR3 spans 15 amino acids. Germline CDR1 MNHEY, CDR2 SMNVEV (reference sequence). From blood CD8+ and CD4+ T cells, the TCR beta chain was sequenced. With random hexamers, reverse transcription was performed on about 0.5 to 1 ug of RNA. TCRdb fed the immunoSEQ multiplex PCR reads into MiXCR, producing one record per CDR3 protein. The data hold 100,000 to 150,000 distinct CDR3 sequences, with approximately 93% observed a single time.

The genes are TRBV27 and TRBJ2-7; 7 bases fit TRBD2. The clonotype was recovered from a human donor with multiple sclerosis. What was sequenced was CD4+ T cells from PBMCs. This CDR3 reads CASSLKGGGSYEQYF. The CDR3 coding sequence is TGTGCCAGCAGTTTAAAGGGCGGGGGCTCCTACGAGCAGTACTTC.